A selection of T cell receptor beta chains follows, all from one sample in a study of blood T cell repertoires in COVID-19. Assay used: immunoSEQ multiplex PCR; TCRdb lists only in-frame clones, some missing. The table shows 250,000 or so clones, with around nine tenths occurring only once. The specimen was PBMCs or T cells enriched from blood (not recorded which). Source of these receptors: a woman aged 18-29 years who had recovered from COVID-19. CDR3s include the opening cysteine and the closing phenylalanine or tryptophan. The D gene is left open where the match is weak. Only some rows state a clone size, as once, few, many or a class for expanded clones.

V gene,D gene,J gene,clone size,CDR3 protein,CDR3 DNA
TRBV14,TRBD1,TRBJ2-1,NA,CASSQDRTGGEQFF,TGTGCCAGCAGCCAAGATCGGACAGGTGGAGAGCAGTTCTTC
TRBV5-1,NA,TRBJ1-5,NA,CASSLDGDGGSQPQHF,TGCGCCAGCAGCTTGGACGGGGACGGGGGAAGTCAGCCCCAGCATTTT
TRBV5-5,NA,TRBJ1-3,NA,CASSLTRGTNTIYF,TGTGCCAGCAGCTTAACAAGAGGTACAAACACCATATATTTT
TRBV5-1,TRBD2,TRBJ2-3,NA,CASSYGLAGDVDTQYF,TGCGCCAGCAGCTATGGACTAGCGGGAGATGTGGATACGCAGTATTTT
TRBV7-2,NA,TRBJ2-7,NA,CASSFPSSDRLLSYEQYF,TGTGCCAGCAGCTTCCCGTCCTCGGACAGACTACTCTCCTACGAGCAGTACTTC
TRBV11-2,NA,TRBJ2-1,NA,CASSLVVPSSQFF,TGTGCCAGCAGCTTAGTGGTGCCGTCTAGCCAGTTCTTC
TRBV7-2,TRBD2,TRBJ2-5,NA,CASSFSGASQETQYF,TGTGCCAGCAGCTTTAGCGGGGCATCCCAAGAGACCCAGTACTTC
TRBV9,TRBD2,TRBJ2-3,NA,CASSVGRGTSGGAWTDTQYF,TGTGCCAGCAGCGTGGGCCGCGGGACTAGCGGGGGGGCGTGGACAGATACGCAGTATTTT
TRBV27,TRBD2,TRBJ2-1,NA,CASSPWTSGRAAEQFF,TGTGCCAGCAGTCCGTGGACTAGCGGGAGGGCCGCTGAGCAGTTCTTC
TRBV2,NA,TRBJ1-4,NA,CASSTPELSNEKLFF,TGTGCCAGCAGTACCCCGGAGCTATCTAATGAAAAACTGTTTTTT
TRBV2,TRBD2,TRBJ2-3,once,CASSDGLAVTDTQYF,TGTGCCAGCAGTGACGGACTAGCGGTTACAGATACGCAGTATTTT
TRBV10-3,TRBD2,TRBJ2-1,NA,CAIRGGLAGTSYNEQFF,TGTGCCATCAGGGGGGGACTAGCGGGGACTTCCTACAATGAGCAGTTCTTC
TRBV12-3/TRBV12-4,NA,TRBJ1-1,NA,CASSRGTEAFF,TGTGCCAGCAGTCGGGGAACTGAAGCTTTCTTT
TRBV15,NA,TRBJ2-2,few,CATSRDRFVEPNTGELFF,TGTGCCACCAGCAGAGACCGTTTTGTCGAGCCGAACACCGGGGAGCTGTTTTTT
TRBV19,TRBD1,TRBJ1-2,NA,CASSLRGLYGYTF,TGTGCCAGTAGCCTTAGGGGGCTCTATGGCTACACCTTC
TRBV9,NA,TRBJ2-3,NA,CASSVFPSTDTQYF,TGTGCCAGCAGCGTATTCCCTAGCACAGATACGCAGTATTTT
TRBV2,NA,TRBJ1-5,few,CASSVRASNQPQHF,TGTGCCAGCAGTGTCAGGGCGAGCAATCAGCCCCAGCATTTT
TRBV5-4,NA,TRBJ2-3,NA,CASRGRGTDTQYF,TGTGCCAGCCGTGGTCGGGGCACAGATACGCAGTATTTT
TRBV9,TRBD1,TRBJ1-5,NA,CASSPGGFINQPQHF,TGTGCCAGCAGTCCAGGGGGTTTCATCAATCAGCCCCAGCATTTT
TRBV5-1,NA,TRBJ1-1,NA,CASSFSVSTEAFF,TGCGCCAGCAGCTTCTCAGTAAGCACTGAAGCTTTCTTT
TRBV7-9,TRBD1,TRBJ2-7,NA,CASSRAGTGGEYEQYF,TGTGCCAGCAGCCGAGCGGGGACAGGGGGGGAGTACGAGCAGTACTTC
TRBV3-1/TRBV3-2,NA,TRBJ1-6,NA,CASRGLTGNNSPLHF,TGTGCCAGCAGGGGATTAACAGGGAATAATTCACCCCTCCACTTT
TRBV15,TRBD1,TRBJ2-7,few,CATSIRDRGSYEQYF,TGTGCCACCAGTATAAGGGACAGGGGGTCCTACGAGCAGTACTTC
TRBV7-9,NA,TRBJ1-6,NA,CASSMTASSYNSPLHF,TGTGCCAGCTCAATGACAGCGAGCTCCTATAATTCACCCCTCCACTTT
TRBV13,TRBD2,TRBJ2-3,NA,CASSLGVLGGRDTQYF,TGTGCCAGCAGCTTAGGAGTACTCGGGGGGAGGGATACGCAGTATTTT
TRBV6-1,NA,TRBJ2-7,NA,CASSGRGGDPGRTYEQYF,TGTGCCAGCAGTGGGCGAGGGGGGGACCCCGGGAGGACCTACGAGCAGTACTTC
TRBV14,NA,TRBJ2-7,NA,CASSQELFGSGYEQYF,TGTGCCAGCAGCCAAGAGCTTTTCGGGAGCGGCTACGAGCAGTACTTC
TRBV12-3/TRBV12-4,NA,TRBJ2-1,NA,CASSLYDEQFF,TGTGCCAGCAGTTTATATGATGAGCAGTTCTTC
TRBV4-3,TRBD1,TRBJ1-1,NA,CASSQDRGWEAFF,TGCGCCAGCAGCCAAGACAGGGGGTGGGAGGCTTTCTTT
TRBV20-1,TRBD2,TRBJ2-1,NA,CSASRWEGYNEQFF,TGCAGTGCTAGTAGGTGGGAGGGATACAATGAGCAGTTCTTC
TRBV11-2,TRBD1,TRBJ1-3,once,CASSLGTASGNTIYF,TGTGCCAGCAGCCTCGGGACAGCCTCTGGAAACACCATATATTTT
TRBV28,TRBD2,TRBJ2-1,NA,CASSLLAGGSYNEQFF,TGTGCCAGCAGTTTATTAGCGGGAGGGTCATACAATGAGCAGTTCTTC
TRBV20-1,NA,TRBJ2-1,NA,CSAYRVNEQFF,TGCAGTGCTTACAGGGTTAATGAGCAGTTCTTC
TRBV6-5,TRBD2,TRBJ2-7,NA,CASKLAGEAKEQYF,TGTGCCAGCAAATTAGCGGGAGAAGCTAAGGAGCAGTACTTC
TRBV5-4,TRBD1,TRBJ1-4,NA,CASSLRDSSEKLFF,TGTGCCAGCAGCTTGCGGGACAGTAGTGAAAAACTGTTTTTT
TRBV6-5,TRBD1,TRBJ1-2,NA,CASRDRGRNGYTF,TGTGCCAGCAGGGACAGGGGGCGGAATGGCTACACCTTC